This passage covers 9 T cell receptor beta chains from one sample sequenced in a study of T cells in Graves' hyperthyroidism and ophthalmopathy. Amplification of TCR beta CDR3 regions was performed using RNA transcripts as template. The HTBI primer set served for first-round RT-PCR of the TCR CDR3. TCRdb itself ran the multiplex PCR reads through MiXCR, one entry per CDR3 protein. The table includes under 350,000 distinct CDR3 sequences, about 20% detected once. Material for sequencing was blood. These receptor sequences come from a woman aged 45-65 years with Graves' hyperthyroidism.

For this clonotype: The conserved phenylalanine or tryptophan normally closing the CDR3 is absent here, so this likely arose from a read error. The chain joins TRBV28 to TRBJ2-2; unclear D gene. V was cut by 5 bases and J by 1 base, with 14 bases left in between. CDR1 and CDR2 from the germline V gene are MDHEN and SYDVKM. This CDR3 has 16 residues. CDR3 in amino acids: CASSPGTTVNTGELFS. As DNA, the CDR3 is TGTGCCAGCAGTCCTGGTACTACAGTGAACACCGGGGAGCTGTTTTCT.

The J gene is TRBJ2-7, the V gene TRBV28; D gene unclear. The V gene's germline CDR1 is MDHEN and CDR2 SYDVKM. V was trimmed by 6 bases and J by 4 bases, leaving 13 bases between them. The CDR3 contains 13 residues. CDR3 DNA sequence: TGTGCCAGCAGGCCCCGGCTACGATACGAGCAGTACTTC. Amino acids: CASRPRLRYEQYF.

This clonotype has more than one count but fewer than ten. The genes are TRBV27 and TRBJ2-2, with TRBD1 matching over 7 bases. CDR1 and CDR2 (germline): MNHEY, SMNVEV (reference sequence). The CDR3 consists of 14 residues. The V segment lost 2 bases and the J segment 6 bases; nucleotides outside the gene matches: 3. The CDR3 spells CASSLTGQPGELFF. The CDR3, as DNA: TGTGCCAGCAGTTTAACGGGACAGCCCGGGGAGCTGTTTTTT.

This clonotype occurred many times. This rearrangement joins TRBV11-2 to TRBJ2-7; no clear D. V dropped 0 bases and J dropped 3 bases, with 6 bases sitting between them. The CDR3 is made up of 13 amino acids. CDR1 is SGHAT, CDR2 FQNNGV, per germline. CDR3 region: CASSLDLFYEQYF. In nucleotides, the CDR3 is TGTGCCAGCAGCTTAGATCTGTTCTACGAGCAGTACTTC.

The chain employs TRBV6-1 and TRBJ2-4; tentative D call: TRBD2 (5 bases). The CDR3 covers 12 residues. Germline V gives CDR1 MNHNS, CDR2 SASEGT. Trimming shortened V by 8 bases and J by 8 bases, and 13 bases separated the two germline ends. CDR3 in DNA: TGTGCCAGCGGGAGACATTCGGACATTCAGTACTTC. Its translation is CASGRHSDIQYF.

The CDR3 sequence: CSGGAGYNEQFF. CDR3 nucleotides: TGCAGCGGGGGGGCAGGCTACAATGAGCAGTTCTTC. The chain couples TRBV29-1 to TRBJ2-1; D is tentatively TRBD1 or TRBD2 (6 bases each). The CDR3 is 12 residues long. V lost 7 bases and J 3 bases, leaving 10 bases between the germline ends. Germline-derived CDR1 and CDR2 are SQVTM and ANQGSEA.

The sample holds many counts of this clonotype. This chain connects TRBV11-2 to TRBJ2-1, with 9 bases lining up with TRBD2. The V gene's germline CDR1 is SGHAT and CDR2 FQNNGV. J lost 4 bases, V lost 5 bases, and 9 bases had no gene match. The CDR3 totals 16 residues. The CDR3 protein is CASSTVAGGRYNEQFF. CDR3 in DNA: TGTGCCAGCAGCACCGTGGCGGGGGGGCGTTACAATGAGCAGTTCTTC.

The rearrangement joins TRBV7-9 to TRBJ2-7; 10 nucleotides match TRBD2. Germline loops: CDR1 SEHNR, CDR2 FQNEAQ (reference sequence). Losses at the gene ends were 8 bases for V and 5 bases for J; bases not matched to a gene: 6. The CDR3 has 13 amino acids. CDR3 in amino acids: CASGLAGVDEQYF. CDR3 DNA: TGTGCCAGCGGTCTAGCGGGAGTCGACGAGCAGTACTTC.

This clonotype occurred a few times. The chain carries TRBV5-5 and TRBJ2-1, with 8 positions matching TRBD1. CDR3 size: 16 residues. Germline lookup yields CDR1 SGHKS and CDR2 YYEKEE (reference sequence). V dropped 2 bases and J dropped 3; count of bases not matched to a gene: 7. The CDR3 coding sequence is TGTGCCAGCAGCTTCGAAACAGGGGGGCTCTACAATGAGCAGTTCTTC. This encodes CASSFETGGLYNEQFF.